This section outlines one T cell receptor beta chain sequence together with its context. The sample comes from a study of T cell changes during pregnancy in multiple sclerosis. Here immunoSEQ multiplex PCR was the method, and the copy in TCRdb shows in-frame clones only, minus some. The table has approximately 50,000 clones, approximately 94% seen once; the top ten hold more than 0.25%. The V gene lost 6 bases and the J gene lost 2 bases, with 12 bases spanning the gap. The length of the CDR3 is 13 residues. Germline CDR1 SGHRS, CDR2 YFSETQ. The sample was CD4+ T cells from peripheral blood mononuclear cells, taken in the third trimester of pregnancy. This chain uses TRBV5-1 with TRBJ2-7, with D possibly being TRBD2 (7 bases). The sequence derives from a female donor with multiple sclerosis, enrolled in a pregnancy study. The CDR3 spells CASKRGAAYEQYF. CDR3 nucleotides: TGCGCCAGCAAACGGGGGGCCGCCTACGAGCAGTACTTC.